This T cell receptor (beta chain) was observed in a study of a mutant IDH1 vaccine in newly diagnosed glioma. The assay was immunoSEQ multiplex PCR, and TCRdb's table has in-frame clones only and misses some. The sample comprises under 40,000 clones, about 82% of which are singletons, and approximately 2.9% rests with the top ten. This sample's time point: week 35, safety follow-up. The vaccine gave 300 ug of a 20-mer mutant IDH1 peptide subcutaneously per dose. To note about this clone: Antigen: not known.

Source: PBMCs, taken from a glioma patient whose treatment included an IDH1 peptide vaccine. This clonotype was sampled from a man in his forties with glioma. Some clones in this sample may be carry-over from other donors' samples.

In DNA form, the CDR3 reads TGTGCCAGCAGCCCAACTCCCAGGGAGGGAGGGTCTGGAAACACCATATATTTT. Residues: CASSPTPREGGSGNTIYF. The V and J genes are TRBV5-5 and TRBJ1-3; tentative D call: TRBD1 (5 bases). V was pared by 4 bases and J by 1 base, with 21 bases between. Germline V gives CDR1 SGHKS, CDR2 YYEKEE (reference sequence). The CDR3 has 18 amino acids.